The entry below describes one TCR beta chain. This clonotype was seen more than once but under ten times. This receptor's antigen is unknown. Per-nucleotide qualities are absent, and no much larger clonotype sits a single base away. The sample originates from a study of blood T cells in healthy people across ages (dated by TCRdb to about 2015). Background on the whole study: In model experiments, template switching captured about one uniquely barcoded TCR beta cDNA molecule for every two T cells. Donors were grouped into four age groups: young (average about 15 years), middle-aged (39), aged (62) and long-lived (just over 80). For two donors (one aged 18 to 29 and one aged 80 or older), the study analyzed two additional independent replicas of 1 million unique cDNA reads from the same blood draw. Age-related changes in TCR beta repertoire diversity were measured in the study by deep sequencing normalized with unique cDNA molecular identifiers. To avoid experimental bias, donors of different ages were randomly spread across the sequencing lanes. Overall study results and their limits: Bulk unsorted PBMC profiling prevented conclusive comparison of naive and antigen-experienced compartments. Observed TCR beta diversity per million T cells fell roughly linearly with age, and a significant reduction was already apparent by age around 36. Donor CMV infection status was unknown, potentially confounding age-related changes in expanded clonotypes. Compared with the aged group, more naive CD4+ T cells, fewer expanded clones and increased TCR diversity were shown by the long-lived group, suggesting age selection. There was a strong correlation between observed TCR beta diversity and the percentage of naive T cells measured by flow cytometry. Estimates of total diversity based on one million sequenced T cells were regarded as lower bounds and as underestimates.

The library was made by 5' RACE. Data came from an Illumina HiSeq 2500. A second PCR of about 7 to 12 cycles was run with a J-beta primer mix and a sample-barcoded 5' primer. A unique molecular identifier was introduced onto each TCR beta cDNA molecule by a template-switch 5' adaptor carrying 12 random nucleotides. Each sample yielded at least 3 million CDR3-containing paired-end reads. First-strand cDNA synthesis was performed from all RNA using the Mint cDNA synthesis kit, with priming by a TRBC-specific oligonucleotide. All cDNA was treated with uracil-DNA glycosylase and then went through a first 18-cycle PCR with the universal primers M1SS and BC2_uni_R. In the source study's methods: Each sample was normalized by randomly selecting 1 million high-quality reads, each carrying a distinct molecular identifier. Instead of being binned into consensus sequences, reads with shared molecular identifiers were discarded. MiTCR, set to a Q25 quality threshold and the strictest error-elimination algorithm, was used for CDR3 identification, clonotype clustering and error correction. A nonparametric unseen species model using Euler transformation provided a lower-bound estimate of total TCR beta diversity. TCRdb trimmed public reads at Q25 via fastp, called clones via MiXCR and kept in-frame beta chains. Each entry merges the rows of one CDR3 protein and shows their most common DNA and genes. The V and J calls come from TCRdb's annotation, not from the publication. The sample yields around 1.5 million distinct CDR3 sequences; 35% to 45% were counted once. The top ten clones comprise roughly 8.2% of the sample.

Systemically healthy Caucasian individuals from Russia, approximately 39 in total and aged about 6 to 95 years, were included as donors. About 9.8 milliliters of peripheral blood were drawn from each donor into EDTA-treated Vacutainer tubes. Ficoll-Paque density-gradient centrifugation was used to isolate PBMCs, with at least 7 million obtained per sample. Trizol reagent was used to extract total RNA from the PBMCs, yielding at least 5 micrograms per sample. For every donor, flow cytometry on a PBMC aliquot measured the percentage of naive CD45RAhigh/CD27high T cells. The junction carries 15 bases between V and J, which are trimmed by 1 base and 5 bases respectively. Spanning cysteine to phenylalanine, the CDR3 consists of 16 amino acids. The DNA shown is the 48-base CDR3, in frame from base 1. Reading the germline V gene (reference sequence) gives CDR1 SEHNR and CDR2 FQNEAQ.

The source is a woman younger than 30 in good health. The rearranged segments are TRBV7-9 and TRBJ2-1, and TRBD2 may be the D gene, going by 5 matching bases. The source material was blood. The nucleotides read TGTGCCAGCAGCTTAGGAACGGGGATACTACACAATGAGCAGTTCTTC. It translates as CASSLGTGILHNEQFF.